The 6 T cell receptor beta chains reported below all come from one sample, sequenced in a study of T cell repertoires in cytomegalovirus infection. From the reads, TCRdb called clonotypes with MiXCR, one entry per CDR3 protein. The sample has almost 550,000 distinct CDR3 sequences, 16% seen once. Sequenced sample: CD8+ T cells from PBMCs. These receptors were collected from a human donor in good health (CMV status not recorded). Some clones in this sample may be carry-over from other donors' samples.

This clonotype was detected only a few times. The rearrangement links TRBV29-1 to TRBJ2-7, with D perhaps matching TRBD1 (5 bases). This CDR3 contains 13 residues. Germline CDR1 and CDR2: SQVTM and ANQGSEA. The V end lost 5 bases, the J end lost 7 bases, and 18 bases lay between the germline ends. In DNA, the CDR3 is TGCAGCGTTCGAGGTCAGGGAATAGGGGAGCAGTACTTC. Protein sequence: CSVRGQGIGEQYF.

In its sample, this clonotype was seen many times. The genes are TRBV12-3 or TRBV12-4 and TRBJ1-2; tentatively, D is TRBD1 (5 bases). V was cut by 5 bases and J by 3 bases, with 22 bases left in between. The CDR3 is 17 amino acids. CDR3 coding DNA: TGTGCCAGCAGTCCGCGATTCCAGGGTTTGGGAGACTATGGCTACACCTTC. Its translation: CASSPRFQGLGDYGYTF.

The chain uses TRBV12-3 or TRBV12-4 and TRBJ2-7; TRBD1 might be the D (5 bases). This CDR3 region has 14 residues. V lost 11 bases and J 3 bases, leaving 20 bases between the germline ends. Written as DNA, the CDR3 is TGTGCCTCAGCAGGGCCAGGTGGGGTCTACGAGCAGTACTTC. The encoded protein is CASAGPGGVYEQYF.

There are many counts of this clonotype. V usage is TRBV7-9 and J usage is TRBJ2-7; 11 nucleotides align to TRBD1. CDR3 length: 17 residues. With 7 bases clipped from V and 7 bases from J, the junction kept 18 bases outside the gene matches. CDR1 and CDR2 from the germline V gene are SEHNR and FQNEAQ (reference sequence). As DNA, the CDR3 is TGTGCCAGCACCGACCCGGGACAGGGGGAGAGTTGGGAAGAGCAGTACTTC. It translates to CASTDPGQGESWEEQYF.

In this sample, this clonotype turned up many times. This chain connects TRBV6-5 to TRBJ1-2; 10 bases are a match to TRBD1. Trimming took 4 bases from V and 5 from J; bases not matched to a gene: 10. This CDR3 has 16 residues. Germline lookup yields CDR1 MNHEY and CDR2 SVGAGI. The CDR3 DNA is TGTGCCAGCAGTTCTACACTGTGGGGACAGGGGTATGGCTACACCTTC. Amino acids: CASSSTLWGQGYGYTF.

This clonotype came up many times. The chain recombines TRBV28 with TRBJ1-4, with a possible D match to TRBD1 (5 bases). Germline loops: CDR1 MDHEN, CDR2 SYDVKM. This CDR3 has 14 amino acids. Trimming removed 3 bases at V and 2 bases at J, with 7 bases between. The CDR3 coding sequence is TGTGCCAGCAGTTTGAGACAGACTAATGAAAAACTGTTTTTT. Translated: CASSLRQTNEKLFF. Filled out from reference TRBV28 and TRBJ1-4, the complete variable domain reads DVKVTQSSRYLVKRTGEKVFLECVQDMDHENMFWYRQDPGLGLRLIYFSYDVKMKEKGDIPEGYSVSREKKERFSLILESASTNQTSMYLCASSLRQTNEKLFFGSGTQLSVL.